A single sample is the source of the 16 T cell receptor beta chains below, sequenced in a study of Ad26.COV2.S vaccination and SARS-CoV-2 variants. The treatment here: some 19 received Ad26.COV2.S at low or high dose, single or two shots; 5 received placebo; per-sample allocation not given. Each sample was drawn 63 days after the first injection (of vaccine or placebo). Repertoires were generated with immunoSEQ multiplex PCR, while TCRdb's copy carries only in-frame clones and drops some. The sample includes roughly 500,000 clones, approximately 90% of them seen just once. This material consisted of peripheral blood, taken in a trial of Ad26.COV2.S vaccine versus placebo. The receptors shown here come from a person aged 18-65 years who received the Ad26.COV2.S COVID-19 vaccine or a placebo.

The chain employs TRBV25-1 and TRBJ2-7; possibly TRBD1 for D (6 bases). CDR3 length equals 17 residues. From germline, CDR1 is MGHDK and CDR2 SYGVNS. Trimming took 6 bases from V and 0 from J, leaving 21 bases between them. For the CDR3, the DNA is TGTGCCAGCAGGGGTCAGGGGCTAGGCTTGGGCTCCTACGAGCAGTACTTC. This codes for CASRGQGLGLGSYEQYF.

V usage is TRBV12-3 or TRBV12-4 and J usage is TRBJ2-7; TRBD2 might be the D (6 bases). The CDR3 runs to 13 residues. The V end was cut by 3 bases, the J end by 7 bases, with 13 bases between. CDR3 coding DNA: TGTGCCAGCAGTTTCGGTGTGGGGGGAGAGCAGTACTTC. The encoded protein is CASSFGVGGEQYF.

The genes are TRBV27 and TRBJ2-7; TRBD2 matches at 10 bases. The trim removed 2 bases at V and 2 bases at J, leaving 9 bases unmatched. This CDR3 region has 17 residues. CDR1 MNHEY and CDR2 SMNVEV come from the germline V gene (reference sequence). The CDR3 sequence: CASSLGLAGGPTYEQYF. CDR3 DNA sequence: TGTGCCAGCAGTTTAGGGTTAGCGGGAGGCCCCACCTACGAGCAGTACTTC.

The chain couples TRBV28 to TRBJ1-3, with a tentative D call TRBD1 (5 bases). V lost 5 bases and J 7 bases, leaving 12 bases between the germline ends. The CDR3 runs to 13 residues. Germline-derived CDR1 and CDR2 are MDHEN and SYDVKM. This chain's CDR3 is CASSMDGGNTIYF. In DNA, the CDR3 is TGTGCCAGCAGTATGGACGGGGGGAACACCATATATTTT.

This rearrangement joins TRBV20-1 to TRBJ2-3; TRBD2 agrees at 7 bases. Germline CDR1 DFQATT, CDR2 SNEGSKA (reference sequence). This CDR3 has 16 residues. V lost 3 bases, J lost 1 base, and 10 bases stayed unmatched. In DNA form, the CDR3 reads TGCAGTGCTAGTCACCCCCCGAGCGGGGGCACAGATACGCAGTATTTT. This gives the protein CSASHPPSGGTDTQYF.

V gene TRBV19 combines with J gene TRBJ1-5; D is unresolved. V was trimmed by 1 base and J by 5 bases, leaving 12 bases between them. Per the germline V gene, CDR1 is LNHDA and CDR2 is SQIVND (reference sequence). The CDR3 length is 15 residues. The CDR3 nucleotides are TGTGCCAGTAGTATAGGTCCGTCCAGAGATCAGCCCCAGCATTTT. It encodes CASSIGPSRDQPQHF.

This clone occurred a few times. This chain connects TRBV27 to TRBJ1-6; D unresolved. V dropped 3 bases and J dropped 10 bases, with 7 bases sitting between them. Looked up from germline, CDR1 is MNHEY and CDR2 is SMNVEV (reference sequence). CDR3 length equals 12 residues. The CDR3, as DNA: TGTGCCAGCAGTTTGGTGGGGTCACCCCTCCACTTT. It is translated as CASSLVGSPLHF.

The chain uses TRBV6-2 or TRBV6-3 and TRBJ1-2; D remains unclear. Germline V gives CDR1 MNHEY, CDR2 SVGEGT. CDR3 size: 16 residues. V was pared by 3 bases and J by 8 bases, with 22 bases between. The DNA of the CDR3 is TGTGCCAGCAGTTATCCCGGGAGGGCGCCCCGGAGGGGCTACACCTTC. It yields the protein CASSYPGRAPRRGYTF.

J is TRBJ2-7 and V is TRBV7-8; D is uncertain. The CDR3 sequence is 15 residues long. The V end lost 2 bases, the J end lost 0 bases, and 11 bases lay between the germline ends. Per the germline V gene, CDR1 is SGHVS and CDR2 is FQNEAQ. CDR3: CASSLSGTSSYEQYF. The CDR3 nucleotides read TGTGCCAGCAGCTTATCAGGCACCAGCTCCTACGAGCAGTACTTC.

The chain couples TRBV30 to TRBJ1-5; 12 bases agree with TRBD1. Germline V gene lookup returns CDR1 GTSNPN and CDR2 SVGIG (reference sequence). The V gene end was trimmed by 3 bases and the J gene end by 5 bases; junction bases not matched to a gene: 5. This CDR3 region has 15 residues. CDR3 DNA: TGTGCCTGGAGCCCCGGGACAGGGGGCTATCAGCCCCAGCATTTT. This sequence encodes CAWSPGTGGYQPQHF.

The V call is TRBV30, the J call TRBJ1-2; D is ambiguous. The CDR3 is made up of 14 amino acids. Germline V CDR1 and CDR2: GTSNPN, SVGIG (reference sequence). Trimming removed 3 bases from V and 3 bases from J, with 14 bases in between. The CDR3 loop reads CAWRAPLRDYGYTF. Written as DNA, the CDR3 is TGTGCCTGGAGGGCCCCACTTCGGGACTATGGCTACACCTTC.

The rearrangement uses TRBV5-6 and TRBJ2-3; 10 positions match TRBD2. V trimming: 4 bases; J trimming: 6 bases; junction bases outside the gene matches: 11. Per the germline V gene, CDR1 is SGHDT and CDR2 is YYEEEE. The CDR3 totals 16 residues. The CDR3 loop is CASSTHLAGVSDTQYF. In DNA form, the CDR3 reads TGTGCCAGCAGCACGCACCTAGCGGGAGTTTCGGATACGCAGTATTTT.

This chain connects TRBV4-3 to TRBJ2-1; D not resolved. Germline V lookup: CDR1 LGHNA, CDR2 YSLEER. V was pared by 0 bases and J by 8 bases, with 11 bases between. The CDR3 is 14 amino acids. The CDR3 spells CASSQDRAWDEQFF. As DNA, the CDR3 is TGCGCCAGCAGCCAAGATCGAGCTTGGGATGAGCAGTTCTTC.

This clone was observed a handful of times. The rearrangement links TRBV2 to TRBJ1-1, with D tentatively TRBD1 (5 bases). Germline assignment: CDR1 SNHLY and CDR2 FYNNEI. Deletions cut 6 bases from V and 4 bases from J, with 18 bases between. The CDR3 consists of 15 residues. CDR3 in DNA: TGTGCCAGCAGAACAAAGGCTCATGGGGGCACTGAAGCTTTCTTT. The encoded protein is CASRTKAHGGTEAFF.

The J gene is TRBJ2-3, the V gene TRBV11-2; 8 positions match TRBD2. Germline V CDR1 and CDR2: SGHAT, FQNNGV. CDR3 size: 16 residues. Losses at the gene ends were 2 bases for V and 0 bases for J; bases not matched to a gene: 4. The CDR3 loop is CASSLRGGLSTDTQYF. CDR3 DNA: TGTGCCAGCAGCTTACGGGGGGGCCTAAGCACAGATACGCAGTATTTT.

The gene calls are TRBV4-2 and TRBJ1-1; possible D gene TRBD1, 5 bases. This CDR3 has 14 amino acids. Germline V CDR1 and CDR2: LGHNA, YNFKEQ. V lost 1 base and J lost 0, with 6 bases in between. CDR3 coding DNA: TGTGCCAGCAGCCAAGTACAGGTGAACACTGAAGCTTTCTTT. As protein: CASSQVQVNTEAFF.